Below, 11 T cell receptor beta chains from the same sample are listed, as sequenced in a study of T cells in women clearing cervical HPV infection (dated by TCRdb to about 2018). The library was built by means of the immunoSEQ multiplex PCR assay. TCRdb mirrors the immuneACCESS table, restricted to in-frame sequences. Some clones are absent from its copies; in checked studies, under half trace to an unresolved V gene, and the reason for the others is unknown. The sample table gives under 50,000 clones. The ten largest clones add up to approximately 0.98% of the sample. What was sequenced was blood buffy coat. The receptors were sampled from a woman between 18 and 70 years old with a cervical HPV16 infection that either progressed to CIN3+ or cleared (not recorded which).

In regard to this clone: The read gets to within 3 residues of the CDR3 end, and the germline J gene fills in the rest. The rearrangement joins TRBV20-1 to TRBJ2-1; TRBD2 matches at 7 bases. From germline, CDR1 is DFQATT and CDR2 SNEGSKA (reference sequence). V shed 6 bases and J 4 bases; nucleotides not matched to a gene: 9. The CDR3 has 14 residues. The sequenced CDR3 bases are TGCAGTGCCTCCACGGGGGGAAGTTACAATGAG. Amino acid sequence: CSASTGGSYNE. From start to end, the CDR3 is CSASTGGSYNEQFF.

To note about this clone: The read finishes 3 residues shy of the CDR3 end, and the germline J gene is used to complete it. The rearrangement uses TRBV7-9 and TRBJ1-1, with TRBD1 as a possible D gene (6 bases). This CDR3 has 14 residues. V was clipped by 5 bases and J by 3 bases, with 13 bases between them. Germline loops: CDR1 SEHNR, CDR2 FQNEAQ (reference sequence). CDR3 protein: CASSRGLADTEAFF. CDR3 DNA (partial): TGTGCCAGCAGCAGGGGGTTGGCGGACACTGAA.

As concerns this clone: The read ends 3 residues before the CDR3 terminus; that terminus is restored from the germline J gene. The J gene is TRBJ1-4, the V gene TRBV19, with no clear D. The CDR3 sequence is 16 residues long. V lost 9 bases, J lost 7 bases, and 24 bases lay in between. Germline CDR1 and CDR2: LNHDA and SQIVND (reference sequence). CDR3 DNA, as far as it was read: TGTGCCAGCCGCCATCTAAGGGCGAGAGTTAGTGAAAAA. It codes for CASRHLRARVSEK. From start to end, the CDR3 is CASRHLRARVSEKLFF.

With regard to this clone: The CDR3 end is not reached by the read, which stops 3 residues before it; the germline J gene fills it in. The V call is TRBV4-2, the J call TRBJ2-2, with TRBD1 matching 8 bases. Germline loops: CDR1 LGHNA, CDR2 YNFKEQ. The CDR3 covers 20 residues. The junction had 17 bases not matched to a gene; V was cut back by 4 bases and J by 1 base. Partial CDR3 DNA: TGTGCCAGCAGCCCAAAGGGCGGGACAGGAGGGACGTGGAACACCGGGGAG. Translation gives CASSPKGGTGGTWNTGE. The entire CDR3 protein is CASSPKGGTGGTWNTGELFF.

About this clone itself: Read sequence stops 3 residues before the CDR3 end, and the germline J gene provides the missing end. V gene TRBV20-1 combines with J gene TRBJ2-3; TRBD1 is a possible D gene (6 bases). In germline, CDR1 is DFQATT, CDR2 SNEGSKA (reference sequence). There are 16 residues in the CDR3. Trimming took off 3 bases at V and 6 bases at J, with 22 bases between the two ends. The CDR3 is CSASDFGTPLADTQYF. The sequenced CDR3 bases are TGCAGTGCTAGCGATTTTGGGACACCATTGGCGGATACG.

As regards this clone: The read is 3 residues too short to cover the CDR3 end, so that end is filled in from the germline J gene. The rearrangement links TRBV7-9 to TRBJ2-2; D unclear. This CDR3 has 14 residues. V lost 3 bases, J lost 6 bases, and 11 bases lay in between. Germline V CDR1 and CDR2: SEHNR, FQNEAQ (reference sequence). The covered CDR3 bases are TGTGCCAGCAGCTTCCCCTCCCGGGCCGGGGAG. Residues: CASSFPSRAGE. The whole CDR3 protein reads CASSFPSRAGELFF.

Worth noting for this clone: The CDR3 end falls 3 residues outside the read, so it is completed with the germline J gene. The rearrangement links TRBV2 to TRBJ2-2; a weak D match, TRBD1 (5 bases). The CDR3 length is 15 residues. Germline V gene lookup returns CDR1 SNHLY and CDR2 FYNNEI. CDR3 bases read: TGTGCCAGCAGTCCACGGACGCAAAGGGGTGAAAAG. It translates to CASSPRTQRGEK. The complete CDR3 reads CASSPRTQRGEKLFF.

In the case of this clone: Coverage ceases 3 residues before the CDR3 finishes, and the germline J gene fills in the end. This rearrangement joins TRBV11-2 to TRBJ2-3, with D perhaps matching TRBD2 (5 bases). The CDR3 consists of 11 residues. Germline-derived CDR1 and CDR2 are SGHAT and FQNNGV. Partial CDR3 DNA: TGTGCCAGCAGCACCGGGGAGACG. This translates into CASSTGET. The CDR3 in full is CASSTGETQYF.

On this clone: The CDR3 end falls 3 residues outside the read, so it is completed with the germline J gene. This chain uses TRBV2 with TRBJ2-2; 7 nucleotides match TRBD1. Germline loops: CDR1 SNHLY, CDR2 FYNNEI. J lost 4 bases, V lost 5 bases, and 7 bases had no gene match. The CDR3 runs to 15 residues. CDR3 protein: CASSPRTGSTGELFF. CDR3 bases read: TGTGCCAGCAGTCCGAGGACAGGTAGCACCGGGGAG.

CDR3 DNA, as far as it was read: TGTGCCAGCAGTTTGGGTAGCGGGGGGGATACAGATACG. This sequence encodes CASSLGSGGDTDT. The whole CDR3 reads CASSLGSGGDTDTQYF. The chain carries TRBV12-3 or TRBV12-4 and TRBJ2-3, with TRBD2 identical over 11 bases. The read halts 3 residues ahead of the CDR3 end, with the missing end drawn from the germline J gene. The V segment lost 3 bases and the J segment 3 bases; nucleotides outside the gene matches: 5. This CDR3 region has 16 residues.

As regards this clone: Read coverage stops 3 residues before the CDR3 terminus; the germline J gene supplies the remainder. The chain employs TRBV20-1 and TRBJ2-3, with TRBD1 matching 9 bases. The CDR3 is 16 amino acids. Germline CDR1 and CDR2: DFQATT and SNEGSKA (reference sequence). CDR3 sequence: CSGGAGTGSGTMPQYF. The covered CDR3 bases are TGCAGTGGTGGAGCGGGGACAGGGAGTGGCACGATGCCG.